This entry lists 6 T cell receptor beta chains sequenced from one sample in a study of blood T cell repertoires in COVID-19 (dated by TCRdb to the early 2020s). Library generation was performed with the immunoSEQ multiplex PCR assay. TCRdb retrieved this table from immuneACCESS and kept in-frame rearrangements only. Not all clones are present; in checked studies, unresolved V genes account for under half, and no reason is known for the remainder. This sample comprises approximately 300,000 clones, around 90% of them detected only once. Of the sample, approximately 3.3% falls within the top ten clones. Sequencing input: peripheral blood. These TCRs come from a woman between 40 and 55 years old with acute or convalescent COVID-19.

CDR3 sequence reads: CASSLDRVHQPQHF. The CDR3 nucleotides are TGTGCCAGCAGCCTCGACAGGGTACATCAGCCCCAGCATTTT. V is TRBV7-8 and J is TRBJ1-5; the match to TRBD1 covers 7 bases. The junction had 6 bases not matched to a gene; V was cut back by 5 bases and J by 5 bases. CDR1 SGHVS and CDR2 FQNEAQ come from the germline V gene. The CDR3 is 14 residues long.

The chain is built from TRBV9 and TRBJ1-2; 8 nucleotides line up with TRBD1. V lost 8 bases and J lost 2; bases outside the gene matches: 2. Per the germline V gene, CDR1 is SGDLS and CDR2 is YYNGEE. This CDR3 spans 12 amino acids. CDR3 sequence (DNA): TGTGCCAGTTACAGGGGGAACTATGGCTACACCTTC. Protein: CASYRGNYGYTF.

The V gene is TRBV10-1, the J gene TRBJ2-3; 8 bases fit TRBD1. Germline-derived CDR1 and CDR2 are WNHNN and SYGVQD (reference sequence). This CDR3 has 18 amino acids. Trimming cost V 0 bases and J 2 bases; bases outside gene matches: 10. Here the CDR3 DNA reads TGCGCCAGCAGTGAGTCACCAGGACAGGGTCGGGACACAGATACGCAGTATTTT. It is translated as CASSESPGQGRDTDTQYF.

On this clone: Additional DNA sequences in this sample encode the identical CDR3. The chain is built from TRBV5-1 and TRBJ1-2; 8 bases fit TRBD1. J was trimmed by 8 bases and V by 5 bases; bases with no gene match: 8. Germline V gene sequence: CDR1 SGHRS, CDR2 YFSETQ. This CDR3 region has 13 residues. The CDR3 spells CASSPGQGDGYTF. The CDR3 nucleotides read TGCGCCAGCAGTCCTGGACAGGGCGACGGCTACACCTTC.

V gene TRBV27 combines with J gene TRBJ1-1, with 7 bases matching TRBD1. Looked up from germline, CDR1 is MNHEY and CDR2 is SMNVEV (reference sequence). The CDR3 runs 13 residues. V was clipped by 6 bases and J by 4 bases; unmatched bases: 5. CDR3 coding DNA: TGTGCCAGCAGGCCAGGGGGTCCCACTGAAGCTTTCTTT. It translates to CASRPGGPTEAFF.

The chain employs TRBV3-1 (or the pseudogene TRBV3-2) and TRBJ1-1; D not resolved. Trimming left V 5 bases short and J 11 bases short, with 15 bases between. In germline, CDR1 is LGHDT, CDR2 YNNKEL (reference sequence). This CDR3 has 12 amino acids. The CDR3 is CASSSSGESAFF. CDR3 in DNA: TGTGCCAGCAGCTCTTCTGGGGAGAGTGCTTTCTTT.